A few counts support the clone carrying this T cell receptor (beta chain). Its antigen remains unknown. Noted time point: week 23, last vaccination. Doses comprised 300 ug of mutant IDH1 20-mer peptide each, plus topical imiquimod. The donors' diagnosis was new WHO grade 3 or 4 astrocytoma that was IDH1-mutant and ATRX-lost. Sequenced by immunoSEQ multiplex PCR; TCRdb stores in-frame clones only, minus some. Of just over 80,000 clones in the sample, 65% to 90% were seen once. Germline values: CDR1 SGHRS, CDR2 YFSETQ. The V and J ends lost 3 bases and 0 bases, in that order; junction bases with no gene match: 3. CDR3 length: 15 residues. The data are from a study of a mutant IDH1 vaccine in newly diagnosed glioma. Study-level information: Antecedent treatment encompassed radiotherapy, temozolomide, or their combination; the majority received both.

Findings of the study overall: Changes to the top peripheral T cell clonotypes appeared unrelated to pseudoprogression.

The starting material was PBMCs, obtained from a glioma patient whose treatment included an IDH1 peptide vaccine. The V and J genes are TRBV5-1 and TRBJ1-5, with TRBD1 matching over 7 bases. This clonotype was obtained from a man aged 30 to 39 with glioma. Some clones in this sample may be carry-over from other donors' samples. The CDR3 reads CASSWGTASNQPQHF. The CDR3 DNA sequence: TGCGCCAGCAGCTGGGGGACAGCTAGCAATCAGCCCCAGCATTTT.